This entry lists 13 T cell receptor beta chains sequenced from one sample in a study of blood T cell repertoires in COVID-19. Sequencing was performed with immunoSEQ multiplex PCR; in TCRdb, only in-frame clones are kept and a portion is missing. The table has fewer than 450,000 clones, around 87% seen once. Sequenced input: peripheral blood. The receptors were gathered from a woman aged 50 to 60 with COVID-19, enrolled during active disease.

The V and J genes are TRBV11-3 and TRBJ2-3; a possible D gene is TRBD1 (6 bases). The CDR3 runs to 15 residues. CDR1 is SGHNT, CDR2 YENEEA, per germline. The V end was cut by 2 bases, the J end by 2 bases, with 11 bases between. CDR3: CASSLQGHYTDTQYF. Here the CDR3 DNA reads TGTGCCAGCAGCTTACAGGGACACTACACAGATACGCAGTATTTT. Full variable domain (outside the CDR3, taken from reference TRBV11-3 and TRBJ2-3): EAGVVQSPRYKIIEKKQPVAFWCNPISGHNTLYWYLQNLGQGPELLIRYENEEAVDDSQLPKDRFSAERLKGVDSTLKIQPAELGDSAVYLCASSLQGHYTDTQYFGPGTRLTVL.

V gene TRBV7-9 combines with J gene TRBJ1-1; no definite D call. This CDR3 has 13 amino acids. V was pared by 3 bases and J by 3 bases, with 8 bases between. Germline V lookup: CDR1 SEHNR, CDR2 FQNEAQ (reference sequence). The CDR3 loop reads CASSFTRDTEAFF. In DNA form, the CDR3 reads TGTGCCAGCAGCTTTACTCGGGACACTGAAGCTTTCTTT.

The chain employs TRBV2 and TRBJ2-5; 9 nucleotides align to TRBD2. The CDR3 runs to 15 residues. Per germline, CDR1 SNHLY and CDR2 FYNNEI. Trimming at V came to 7 bases and at J to 4 bases, leaving 10 bases not matched to a gene. In DNA form, the CDR3 reads TGTGCCAGCAACCCGGGACAAGCGGGAGGAGAGACCCAGTACTTC. This encodes CASNPGQAGGETQYF.

The J gene is TRBJ2-7, the V gene TRBV10-3, with D perhaps matching TRBD2 (5 bases). V was trimmed by 2 bases and J by 2 bases, leaving 13 bases between them. The germline CDR1 and CDR2 sequences are ENHRY and SYGVKD. CDR3 length equals 15 residues. The CDR3 DNA reads TGTGCCATCAGTGAGGCTCCGGGGAGCCCCTACGAGCAGTACTTC. Its protein product is CAISEAPGSPYEQYF.

This sequence joins TRBV7-3 and TRBJ2-2, with TRBD1 as a possible D gene (6 bases). With 5 bases removed from V and 0 bases from J, the gap between germline ends came to 13 bases. The CDR3 is 16 amino acids. In germline, CDR1 is SGHTA, CDR2 FQGTGA. The CDR3 loop reads CASSPRGRANTGELFF. The CDR3 bases are TGTGCCAGCAGCCCCAGGGGCAGGGCGAACACCGGGGAGCTGTTTTTT.

This clone was observed a single time. This chain uses TRBV3-1 (or the pseudogene TRBV3-2) with TRBJ2-7; TRBD1 agrees at 8 bases. Germline V CDR1 and CDR2: LGHDT, YNNKEL (reference sequence). The CDR3 extends over 16 amino acids. After removal of 4 bases from V and 2 bases from J, the junction contained 10 bases not matched to a gene. The CDR3 region is CASSPYGQGGTYEQYF. CDR3 in DNA: TGTGCCAGCAGCCCCTATGGACAGGGAGGTACCTACGAGCAGTACTTC.

CDR3: CASSQYSTPGLAGGMSSYNEQFF. In DNA form, the CDR3 reads TGTGCCAGCAGCCAATACAGCACACCGGGACTAGCGGGAGGGATGAGCTCCTACAATGAGCAGTTCTTC. The chain is built from TRBV4-2 and TRBJ2-1, with 16 bases fitting TRBD2. Per germline, CDR1 LGHNA and CDR2 YNFKEQ. J gave up 0 bases and V 2 bases, and 16 bases lay outside the gene matches. The CDR3 spans 23 residues.

The V gene is TRBV21-1, the J gene TRBJ1-1; the table assigns TRBD1, which was not confirmed against the DNA. TRBV21-1 constitutes a pseudogene. The CDR3 consists of 16 residues. This CDR3 is CASSLTGRDRPTEAFF. The CDR3 DNA is TGTGCCAGCAGCCTCACCGGCCGGGACAGGCCCACTGAAGCTTTCTTT.

V gene TRBV9 combines with J gene TRBJ2-7, with D possibly being TRBD2 (5 bases). CDR3 length equals 15 residues. The ends were cut back, 0 bases at V and 3 bases at J, with 13 bases in the middle. Germline assignment: CDR1 SGDLS and CDR2 YYNGEE. CDR3 loop: CASSVAPVSGYEQYF. For the CDR3, the DNA is TGTGCCAGCAGCGTAGCCCCCGTGAGCGGCTACGAGCAGTACTTC.

The chain links TRBV12-3 or TRBV12-4 to TRBJ2-5; D is possibly TRBD1 (6 bases). The V gene lost 8 bases and the J gene lost 5 bases, with 12 bases spanning the gap. This CDR3 region has 12 residues. The chain's CDR3 is CASGARGETQYF. CDR3 in DNA: TGTGCCAGCGGGGCTAGGGGGGAGACCCAGTACTTC.

V is TRBV30 and J is TRBJ2-5, with D possibly being TRBD2 (5 bases). Germline CDR1 reads GTSNPN; CDR2 reads SVGIG (reference sequence). V was clipped by 4 bases and J by 2 bases, with 11 bases between them. This CDR3 has 13 amino acids. Here the CDR3 DNA reads TGTGCCTGGAAAATAAGCGGTCAAGAGACCCAGTACTTC. As protein: CAWKISGQETQYF.

The rearrangement joins TRBV24-1 to TRBJ2-7; TRBD2 agrees at 8 bases. Germline CDR1 reads KGHDR; CDR2 reads SFDVKD. The V and J ends lost 9 bases and 7 bases, in that order; junction bases with no gene match: 10. The CDR3 runs to 13 residues. In nucleotides, the CDR3 is TGTGCCACCTCGACGGGAGGGCCAGGGGAGCAGTACTTC. It specifies CATSTGGPGEQYF.

The V gene is TRBV29-1, the J gene TRBJ2-1; the D gene is possibly TRBD2 (5 bases). Trimming shortened V by 3 bases and J by 7 bases, and 25 bases separated the two germline ends. Germline V CDR1 and CDR2: SQVTM, ANQGSEA. The CDR3 is 17 residues long. CDR3 protein: CSVDSTLMGVSGNEQFF. The CDR3 DNA reads as TGCAGCGTTGACTCCACACTCATGGGAGTCTCGGGAAATGAGCAGTTCTTC.